Following are 30 T cell receptor beta chains from one sample sequenced in a study of shared clonotypes between healthy human individuals. Repertoires were generated with immunoSEQ multiplex PCR, while TCRdb's copy carries only in-frame clones and drops some. The sample records roughly 1,600,000 clones, around 98.5% being singletons. Specimen: naive CD4+ T cells sorted from blood. Sample subset: CD45RA+ positively selected. The receptors come from a man aged 25-45 years in good health.

V gene TRBV4-2 combines with J gene TRBJ2-3; TRBD1 might be the D (6 bases). V dropped 2 bases and J dropped 2 bases, with 20 bases sitting between them. The CDR3 has 18 residues. In germline, CDR1 is LGHNA, CDR2 YNFKEQ. This CDR3 reads CASSQRWPGRDITDTQYF. The CDR3 DNA reads TGTGCCAGCAGCCAAAGGTGGCCCGGCAGGGACATCACAGATACGCAGTATTTT.

The chain uses TRBV7-9 and TRBJ2-7, with D perhaps matching TRBD1 (5 bases). Trimming stripped 4 bases from V and 4 bases from J, with 14 bases between. Germline loops: CDR1 SEHNR, CDR2 FQNEAQ (reference sequence). This CDR3 has 14 amino acids. Here the CDR3 DNA reads TGTGCCAGCAGCTCAGTCGACAGATATTACGAGCAGTACTTC. Translating it yields CASSSVDRYYEQYF.

V usage is TRBV7-7 and J usage is TRBJ2-1; D not resolved. This CDR3 region has 13 residues. Germline V gives CDR1 SSHAT, CDR2 FNYEAQ (reference sequence). Trimming took off 1 base at V and 6 bases at J, with 7 bases between the two ends. CDR3 residues: CASSLGLRNEQFF. In nucleotides, the CDR3 is TGTGCCAGCAGCTTAGGTCTGCGCAATGAGCAGTTCTTC.

The rearrangement links TRBV7-8 to TRBJ1-5; tentatively, D is TRBD1 (6 bases). V was cut by 1 base and J by 9 bases, with 22 bases left in between. This CDR3 spans 17 amino acids. Germline V gene data show CDR1 as SGHVS and CDR2 as FQNEAQ. The CDR3 region is CASSLVGGAARERPQHF. CDR3 nucleotide sequence: TGTGCCAGCAGCTTAGTGGGGGGGGCAGCCCGTGAACGGCCCCAGCATTTT.

The genes are TRBV18 and TRBJ1-2, with a weak D call TRBD1 (6 bases). The CDR3 spans 14 residues. Trimming removed 2 bases at V and 4 bases at J, with 11 bases between. Germline V CDR1 and CDR2: KGHSH, LQKENI. The CDR3 DNA sequence: TGTGCCAGCTCACCAGGCTTGGACAGCTATGGCTACACCTTC. Its translation: CASSPGLDSYGYTF.

The rearrangement links TRBV5-1 to TRBJ2-1; D is possibly TRBD2 (7 bases). The CDR3 is 14 residues long. The V end lost 7 bases, the J end lost 5 bases, and 16 bases lay between the germline ends. Per the germline V gene, CDR1 is SGHRS and CDR2 is YFSETQ. The CDR3 bases are TGCGCCAGCCGGGGGGCTAGCGGAAACAATGAGCAGTTCTTC. This sequence encodes CASRGASGNNEQFF.

This chain links TRBV6-5 with TRBJ2-1; 8 positions agree with TRBD2. V was pared by 2 bases and J by 0 bases, with 3 bases of the junction left unmatched. The CDR3 extends over 16 amino acids. Germline V lookup: CDR1 MNHEY, CDR2 SVGAGI. This CDR3 reads CASSYTSGSSYNEQFF. The CDR3 DNA follows: TGTGCCAGCAGTTACACAAGCGGGAGCTCCTACAATGAGCAGTTCTTC.

The V gene is TRBV5-1, the J gene TRBJ2-7; D is undetermined. CDR1 SGHRS and CDR2 YFSETQ come from the germline V gene. The CDR3 runs to 13 residues. Trimming shortened V by 0 bases and J by 3 bases, and 7 bases separated the two germline ends. The CDR3 loop reads CASSLGFGYEQYF. CDR3 in DNA: TGCGCCAGCAGCTTGGGGTTCGGCTACGAGCAGTACTTC.

As to this clone: The sample carries other DNA sequences with the same CDR3. This chain connects TRBV7-9 to TRBJ2-7; 7 bases align to TRBD2. After removal of 2 bases from V and 3 bases from J, the junction contained 4 bases not matched to a gene. The CDR3 has 14 amino acids. Looked up from germline, CDR1 is SEHNR and CDR2 is FQNEAQ (reference sequence). DNA of the CDR3: TGTGCCAGCAGCTTACCCGGGAGGAGCTACGAGCAGTACTTC. Protein: CASSLPGRSYEQYF.

The genes are TRBV28 and TRBJ1-5; D is unresolved. The CDR3 extends over 13 amino acids. Trimming cost V 5 bases and J 0 bases, with 5 bases left between them. Germline values: CDR1 MDHEN, CDR2 SYDVKM. In nucleotides, the CDR3 is TGTGCCAGCAGTCGTATTAGCAATCAGCCCCAGCATTTT. Protein: CASSRISNQPQHF. Filled out from reference TRBV28 and TRBJ1-5, the complete variable domain reads DVKVTQSSRYLVKRTGEKVFLECVQDMDHENMFWYRQDPGLGLRLIYFSYDVKMKEKGDIPEGYSVSREKKERFSLILESASTNQTSMYLCASSRISNQPQHFGDGTRLSIL.

The J gene is TRBJ2-3, the V gene TRBV5-1; 7 bases match TRBD2. Germline V gene data show CDR1 as SGHRS and CDR2 as YFSETQ. The junction had 3 bases not matched to a gene; V was cut back by 7 bases and J by 1 base. CDR3 length: 13 amino acids. The CDR3 region is CASVREGTDTQYF. In nucleotides, the CDR3 is TGCGCCAGCGTACGGGAGGGCACAGATACGCAGTATTTT.

This rearrangement joins TRBV7-6 to TRBJ1-3, with 7 bases lining up with TRBD1. The CDR3 loop spans 16 amino acids. Germline CDR1 SGHVS, CDR2 FNYEAQ. The J segment lost 1 base and the V segment lost 5 bases, leaving 8 bases of the junction unmatched. The DNA of the CDR3 is TGTGCCAGCAGCCCCTGGGACAGCGGATCTGGAAACACCATATATTTT. Translating gives CASSPWDSGSGNTIYF.

This clone was counted between two and nine times. The rearrangement uses TRBV5-1 and TRBJ2-7, with D maybe TRBD1 (5 bases). V lost 2 bases and J 0 bases, leaving 12 bases between the germline ends. CDR3 length: 15 amino acids. Germline V gene data show CDR1 as SGHRS and CDR2 as YFSETQ. The CDR3, as DNA: TGCGCCAGCAGCTTTTCGACAGTGAGCTCCTACGAGCAGTACTTC. Protein: CASSFSTVSSYEQYF.

The chain joins TRBV4-1 to TRBJ1-5; D is unclear. V was shortened by 1 base and J by 3 bases, with 7 bases between the two germline ends. Germline V gives CDR1 MGHRA, CDR2 YSYEKL. CDR3 length equals 14 residues. CDR3 loop: CASSQVLTNQPQHF. The CDR3 nucleotides read TGCGCCAGCAGCCAAGTTCTCACCAATCAGCCCCAGCATTTT.

The chain couples TRBV13 to TRBJ2-5; TRBD2 agrees at 7 bases. Germline CDR1 PRHDT, CDR2 FYEKMQ (reference sequence). Germline trimming cut 7 bases from V and 3 bases from J; bases unmatched to any gene: 5. The CDR3 runs to 13 residues. DNA for the CDR3: TGTGCCAGCAACGGTCTAGCGGAAGAGACCCAGTACTTC. Translated, it gives CASNGLAEETQYF.

The chain joins TRBV14 to TRBJ1-4; no clear D. Germline values: CDR1 SGHDN, CDR2 FVKESK. The CDR3 is made up of 17 amino acids. The V and J ends lost 1 base and 7 bases respectively, with 19 bases between them. The CDR3 loop is CASSQGRLRFGVEKLFF. CDR3 nucleotides: TGTGCCAGCAGCCAAGGGAGGCTACGATTTGGGGTTGAAAAACTGTTTTTT.

The chain couples TRBV18 to TRBJ2-3; 7 nucleotides agree with TRBD2. The CDR3 has 15 residues. Germline V gene data show CDR1 as KGHSH and CDR2 as LQKENI. J was trimmed by 0 bases and V by 4 bases; bases with no gene match: 4. CDR3 nucleotide sequence: TGTGCCAGCTCACGACTAGCCGCAAGCACAGATACGCAGTATTTT. Translated: CASSRLAASTDTQYF.

To note about this clone: This sample also contains other DNA sequences that code for the same CDR3. This rearrangement joins TRBV18 to TRBJ2-1; unclear D gene. Germline V gene lookup returns CDR1 KGHSH and CDR2 LQKENI. Trimming removed 1 base at V and 7 bases at J, with 5 bases between. The CDR3 consists of 12 residues. CDR3: CASSPLGNEQFF. The CDR3 region has the DNA TGTGCCAGCTCACCACTGGGGAATGAGCAGTTCTTC.

The V and J genes are TRBV9 and TRBJ1-4; D not certain. CDR3 length: 17 residues. Germline values: CDR1 SGDLS, CDR2 YYNGEE. V lost 1 base, J lost 0 bases, and 13 bases lay in between. Here the CDR3 reads CASSVTPGGTTNEKLFF. CDR3 sequence (DNA): TGTGCCAGCAGCGTAACCCCCGGTGGAACAACTAATGAAAAACTGTTTTTT.

J is TRBJ2-1 and V is TRBV9; 14 positions match TRBD2. The germline V gene has CDR1 SGDLS and CDR2 YYNGEE. This CDR3 is built from 16 residues. The V segment lost 3 bases and the J segment 10 bases; nucleotides outside the gene matches: 9. The CDR3 DNA follows: TGTGCCAGCAGCGCCTCGGGACTAGCGGGAGAGGGCGAGCAGTTCTTC. Protein: CASSASGLAGEGEQFF.

This clone was observed once. Without the conserved terminal phenylalanine or tryptophan, this CDR3 likely stems from a read error. Because the CDR3's place on the DNA is in doubt, the DNA is left out and the CDR3 is given as listed by TCRdb. The rearrangement links TRBV25-1 to TRBJ2-7. Looked up from germline, CDR1 is MGHDK and CDR2 is SYGVNS. The CDR3 adds up to 12 amino acids, both ends counted. Here the CDR3 reads CASSEKSRVPNS.

This clone occurred once. The junction differs from germline at one of its ends, possibly a read error. J is TRBJ1-2 and V is TRBV29-1, with D perhaps matching TRBD1 (6 bases). This CDR3 contains 14 residues. In germline, CDR1 is SQVTM, CDR2 ANQGSEA. The CDR3 DNA is TGCAGCGTTAAAGAAGGCAGGGGTTACTATGGCTACACCTTC. As protein: CSVKEGRGYYGYTF.

The chain joins TRBV10-3 to TRBJ2-2; the match to TRBD2 covers 9 bases. V shed 4 bases, J shed 4 bases, and the junction held 4 bases outside the gene matches. CDR3 length equals 15 residues. In germline, CDR1 is ENHRY, CDR2 SYGVKD. CDR3 bases: TGTGCCATCAGTGTGGCGGGGGGGTCCACCGGGGAGCTGTTTTTT. Translation: CAISVAGGSTGELFF.

The rearrangement uses TRBV2 and TRBJ2-4; D gene unclear. V dropped 3 bases and J dropped 10 bases, with 13 bases sitting between them. Germline V gene sequence: CDR1 SNHLY, CDR2 FYNNEI. This CDR3 is built from 13 residues. The CDR3 bases are TGTGCCAGCAGTGATTCTGGCGGAAGGATTCAGTACTTC. This translates into CASSDSGGRIQYF.

The rearrangement uses TRBV29-1 and TRBJ2-3; no firm D call. V gave up 5 bases and J gave up 9 bases, with 21 bases separating them. The germline V gene has CDR1 SQVTM and CDR2 ANQGSEA. The CDR3 contains 14 residues. This CDR3 reads CSVPPSDGVETQYF. As DNA, the CDR3 is TGCAGCGTTCCCCCCAGCGACGGCGTAGAGACGCAGTATTTT.

J is TRBJ1-1 and V is TRBV6-1; D remains unclear. CDR3 size: 13 residues. Looked up from germline, CDR1 is MNHNS and CDR2 is SASEGT. With 6 bases removed from V and 1 base from J, the gap between germline ends came to 9 bases. CDR3 in DNA: TGTGCCAGCAGAGATACGCGGAACACTGAAGCTTTCTTT. It specifies CASRDTRNTEAFF.

The genes are TRBV7-6 and TRBJ1-4, with a weak D call TRBD1 (5 bases). The CDR3 is 14 residues long. V was shortened by 5 bases and J by 8 bases, with 15 bases between the two germline ends. Germline CDR1 reads SGHVS; CDR2 reads FNYEAQ. The DNA of the CDR3 is TGTGCCAGCAGCCTGGGCAGGGCAGGGGAAAAACTGTTTTTT. This gives the protein CASSLGRAGEKLFF. The full variable domain, its missing parts supplied by reference TRBV7-6 and TRBJ1-4, is GAGVSQSPRYKVTKRGQDVALRCDPISGHVSLYWYRQALGQGPEFLTYFNYEAQQDKSGLPNDRFSAERPEGSISTLTIQRTEQRDSAMYRCASSLGRAGEKLFFGSGTQLSVL.

CDR3 loop: CAWRLFGGNTIYF. CDR3 coding DNA: TGTGCCTGGAGGTTGTTTGGTGGAAACACCATATATTTT. This chain links TRBV30 with TRBJ1-3; the D is unclear. The CDR3 spans 13 residues. Germline V gene sequence: CDR1 GTSNPN, CDR2 SVGIG (reference sequence). The V gene lost 3 bases and the J gene lost 3 bases, with 9 bases spanning the gap.

The chain couples TRBV4-1 to TRBJ2-7; a possible D gene is TRBD1 (6 bases). The CDR3 is made up of 14 amino acids. V was cut by 2 bases and J by 4 bases, with 12 bases left in between. Germline V gives CDR1 MGHRA, CDR2 YSYEKL. The DNA of the CDR3 is TGCGCCAGCAGCCAACCACAGGGTCGGTACGAGCAGTACTTC. This encodes CASSQPQGRYEQYF.

The J gene is TRBJ1-1, the V gene TRBV5-1, with D perhaps TRBD1 (5 bases). From germline, CDR1 is SGHRS and CDR2 YFSETQ. Between the trimmed V and J ends, which lost 5 bases and 1 base, there was a span of 15 bases. This CDR3 is 15 amino acids long. The CDR3 sequence: CASSPRGRRNTEAFF. DNA of the CDR3: TGCGCCAGCAGTCCGAGGGGCCGGAGGAACACTGAAGCTTTCTTT. Drawing the rest from reference TRBV5-1 and TRBJ1-1, the complete variable domain is KAGVTQTPRYLIKTRGQQVTLSCSPISGHRSVSWYQQTPGQGLQFLFEYFSETQRNKGNFPGRFSGRQFSNSRSEMNVSTLELGDSALYLCASSPRGRRNTEAFFGQGTRLTVV.